Listed below are T cell receptor beta chains from one sample, sequenced in a study of T-cell memory formation after mild COVID-19. TCRdb re-called the 5' RACE reads with MiXCR, one entry per CDR3 protein. The sample contains roughly 200,000 distinct CDR3 sequences, just over 9.5% of which appear only once. The material sequenced was PBMCs or a T cell subset sorted from them (not recorded which). These receptor sequences come from a man between 18 and 35 years old who had mild COVID-19 (a few samples of this study predate the infection). Cell type and time point are not known. Both conserved end residues are part of each CDR3. D genes are given only for firm matches. Not all rows give a size; the values are once, few, many and, for expanded clones, a class.

TRBV7-3	TRBJ2-5	.	few	CASSPNTGSQETQYF	TGTGCCAGCAGCCCAAACACAGGAAGCCAAGAGACCCAGTACTTC
TRBV9	TRBJ1-2	.	few	CASSSQSRIYGYTF	TGTGCCAGCAGCTCCCAATCCCGAATCTATGGCTACACCTTC
TRBV9	TRBJ2-5	.	.	CASSVAEGRNGETQYF	TGTGCCAGCAGCGTAGCGGAGGGTAGAAACGGGGAGACCCAGTACTTC
TRBV10-3	TRBJ1-1	.	few	CATQPDMNTEAFF	TGTGCCACACAGCCGGACATGAACACTGAAGCTTTCTTT
TRBV7-7	TRBJ2-3	.	.	CASSSAGGDTQYF	TGTGCCAGCAGCTCTGCTGGGGGTGATACGCAGTATTTT
TRBV7-2	TRBJ2-3	.	.	CASSPRVSDTQYF	TGTGCCAGCAGCCCTCGCGTATCAGATACGCAGTATTTT
TRBV7-3	TRBJ1-1	TRBD1	few	CASSQSGGAENTEAFF	TGTGCCAGCAGCCAGTCAGGGGGCGCGGAGAACACTGAAGCTTTCTTT
TRBV5-1	TRBJ1-2	TRBD1	few	CASRDRGDSGYTF	TGCGCCAGCAGAGACAGGGGTGATAGTGGCTACACCTTC
TRBV10-3	TRBJ2-3	.	.	CAISDVRGGSTDTQYF	TGTGCCATCAGTGATGTACGGGGCGGGAGCACAGATACGCAGTATTTT
TRBV27	TRBJ2-5	TRBD2	few	CASSLYGGGEETQYF	TGTGCCAGCAGTTTATATGGCGGGGGGGAGGAGACCCAGTACTTC
TRBV6-5	TRBJ2-3	.	.	CASRIPGRTDTQYF	TGTGCCAGCCGTATCCCGGGCCGCACAGATACGCAGTATTTT
TRBV20-1	TRBJ2-3	TRBD1	many	CSARSRDRGRTDTQYF	TGCAGTGCTAGGTCGCGGGACAGGGGTCGCACAGATACGCAGTATTTT
TRBV7-9	TRBJ1-2	.	.	CASSLDAGDGYTF	TGTGCCAGCAGCTTAGATGCGGGGGACGGCTACACCTTC
TRBV5-5	TRBJ1-5	.	.	CASSPTGFNQPQHF	TGTGCCAGCAGCCCTACAGGGTTTAATCAGCCCCAGCATTTT
TRBV4-2	TRBJ1-1	.	few	CASSQVESMNTEAFF	TGTGCCAGCAGCCAAGTCGAGAGTATGAACACTGAAGCTTTCTTT
TRBV27	TRBJ2-5	.	many	CASSLWGTETQYF	TGTGCCAGCAGTTTATGGGGTACGGAGACCCAGTACTTC
TRBV7-3	TRBJ1-4	TRBD1	few	CASSLGDRTYSTNEKLFF	TGTGCCAGCAGCTTAGGGGACAGGACGTATTCGACTAATGAAAAACTGTTTTTT
TRBV20-1	TRBJ1-1	.	.	CSAPSRGSTEAFF	TGCAGTGCTCCCTCCCGGGGGAGCACTGAAGCTTTCTTT
TRBV27	TRBJ1-1	.	.	CASKFYSDTEAFF	TGTGCCAGCAAGTTTTACAGTGACACTGAAGCTTTCTTT
TRBV6-2/TRBV6-3	TRBJ1-5	.	.	CASSYYQGQPQHF	TGTGCCAGCAGTTACTACCAGGGCCAGCCCCAGCATTTT
TRBV6-5	TRBJ1-3	.	.	CASIQRGGLGNTIYF	TGTGCCAGCATCCAAAGGGGGGGGCTTGGAAACACCATATATTTT
TRBV5-1	TRBJ2-3	.	few	CASSLGVSIGTDTQYF	TGCGCCAGCAGCTTGGGAGTATCCATCGGCACAGATACGCAGTATTTT
TRBV5-1	TRBJ2-7	.	.	CASSKQTDEQYF	TGCGCCAGCAGCAAACAGACAGACGAGCAGTACTTC
TRBV12-2	TRBJ2-2	.	few	CASRSTPEVGSGKDTGELFF	TGTGCAAGTCGCTCGACTCCTGAGGTTGGTAGCGGGAAGGACACCGGGGAGCTGTTTTTT
TRBV4-3	TRBJ1-5	.	.	CASSPSRQPQHF	TGCGCCAGCAGCCCGTCACGTCAGCCCCAGCATTTT
TRBV5-1	TRBJ2-2	.	few	CASSLAPNTGELFF	TGCGCCAGCAGCTTGGCCCCGAACACCGGGGAGCTGTTTTTT
TRBV10-3	TRBJ1-4	TRBD1	.	CAISGQGAATNEKLFF	TGTGCCATCAGTGGTCAGGGGGCGGCAACTAATGAAAAACTGTTTTTT
TRBV7-2	TRBJ1-5	.	few	CASSLEVLQPQHF	TGTGCCAGCAGCTTAGAGGTACTTCAGCCCCAGCATTTT
TRBV7-9	TRBJ1-1	TRBD1	many	CASSLRGQGNTEAFF	TGTGCCAGCAGCTTACGAGGACAGGGGAACACTGAAGCTTTCTTT
TRBV7-9	TRBJ1-2	.	many	CASSLKGDYGYTF	TGTGCCAGCAGCTTGAAGGGTGACTATGGCTACACCTTC
TRBV5-1	TRBJ2-2	.	.	CASSLGQRNTGELFF	TGCGCCAGCAGCTTGGGGCAGCGGAACACCGGGGAGCTGTTTTTT